This record concerns one TCR beta chain sequence. The DNA is omitted, as the CDR3 cannot be located on it reliably, and the CDR3 follows TCRdb's listing. These data are taken from a study of OX40 agonist ivuxolimab in advanced cancers. TCRdb keeps only in-frame clones here, not all; method: immunoSEQ multiplex PCR. The sample yields 36,000 or so clones, over 75% seen once. The length of the CDR3 is 16 amino acids, counting both ends. The germline V gene has CDR1 MDHEN and CDR2 SYDVKM. J is TRBJ2-7 and V is TRBV28; the table's D gene call, TRBD2, was not cross checked with the DNA. The sequences come from CD4+ or CD8+ T cells sorted from blood, collected in a trial of the OX40 agonist ivuxolimab. This clonotype was sampled from an adult with an advanced solid tumor such as melanoma, head and neck, liver or kidney cancer. CDR3 region: CASSSSLASGRYEQYF.